This T cell receptor (beta chain) was captured by sequencing in a study of identical twins. Study observations and caveats: Monozygotic twins shared more out-of-frame TCR alpha than recombination models predicted. Out-of-frame alpha sequences common to twins exhibited an excess of low generation probability. Beta out-of-frame sequences showed weaker excess twin sharing.

Details on this clonotype: Its specificity is not known.

The CDR3 contains 16 residues. Template switching created a universal primer site, and the cDNA included unique molecular identifiers. TCRdb called the 5' RACE reads again in MiXCR, with one record for every CDR3 protein. The top ten hold around 1.6% of the sample, which has around 650,000 distinct CDR3 sequences, 7% to 7.5% seen once. A further study also used this sample, focusing on yellow fever vaccine responses in identical twins.

The receptor was derived from a woman aged 18-35 years in good health. Material for sequencing was PBMCs. V usage is TRBV21-1 and J usage is TRBJ1-5. TRBV21-1 is a known pseudogene. CDR3 in amino acids: CASRKMRDEGNQPQHF. As DNA, the CDR3 is TGTGCCAGCAGGAAAATGCGGGATGAAGGCAATCAGCCCCAGCATTTT.